The TCR beta chain described here comes from a study of Ad26.COV2.S vaccination and SARS-CoV-2 variants. Across the whole study: Donor was assigned to the Ad26.COV2.S arm of trial COV1001.

Stated treatment: 15 to 20 received Ad26.COV2.S at low or high dose, single or two shots; about 5 received placebo; per-sample allocation not given. Vaccine and placebo recipients were sampled on day 63 after the first injection. An adult aged 18-55 years in Boston served as the donor. V lost 7 bases and J lost 4; bases outside the gene matches: 9. The CDR3 is 15 residues long. CDR1 and CDR2 from the germline V gene are SGHTA and FQGNSA. The assay was immunoSEQ multiplex PCR, and TCRdb's table has in-frame clones only and misses some. The sample yields roughly 380,000 clones, 70% to 90% seen once. The TCR was taken from a person between 18 and 65 years old who received the Ad26.COV2.S COVID-19 vaccine or a placebo. Source: peripheral blood, taken in a trial of Ad26.COV2.S vaccine versus placebo. This chain uses TRBV7-2 with TRBJ2-5; 10 bases line up with TRBD2. The CDR3 region has the DNA TGTGCCAGCACCCTCAGCGGGGGGGCCATAGAGACCCAGTACTTC. As protein: CASTLSGGAIETQYF.